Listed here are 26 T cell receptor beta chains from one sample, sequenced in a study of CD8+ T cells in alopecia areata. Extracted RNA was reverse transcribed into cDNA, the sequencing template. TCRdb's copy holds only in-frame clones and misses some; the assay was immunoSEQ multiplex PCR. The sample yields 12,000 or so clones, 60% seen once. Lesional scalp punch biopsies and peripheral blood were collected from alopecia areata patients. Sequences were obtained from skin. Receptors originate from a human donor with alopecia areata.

The DNA for the CDR3 is TGTGCCAGCAGTTTTTTGGTTCCCAGGGTGCACGAGCAGTACTTC. Translated: CASSFLVPRVHEQYF. The chain couples TRBV28 to TRBJ2-7; possibly TRBD1 for D (5 bases). V shed 3 bases and J shed 5 bases, with 17 bases lying between them. The CDR3 length is 15 residues. In germline, CDR1 is MDHEN, CDR2 SYDVKM. The full variable domain, its missing parts supplied by reference TRBV28 and TRBJ2-7, is DVKVTQSSRYLVKRTGEKVFLECVQDMDHENMFWYRQDPGLGLRLIYFSYDVKMKEKGDIPEGYSVSREKKERFSLILESASTNQTSMYLCASSFLVPRVHEQYFGPGTRLTVT.

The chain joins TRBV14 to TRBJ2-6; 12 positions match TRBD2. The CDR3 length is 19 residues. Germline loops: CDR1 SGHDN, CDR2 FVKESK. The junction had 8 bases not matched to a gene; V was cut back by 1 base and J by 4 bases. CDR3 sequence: CASSQGGLAGTWGANVLTF. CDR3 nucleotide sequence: TGTGCCAGCAGCCAAGGAGGACTAGCGGGGACGTGGGGGGCCAACGTCCTGACTTTC.

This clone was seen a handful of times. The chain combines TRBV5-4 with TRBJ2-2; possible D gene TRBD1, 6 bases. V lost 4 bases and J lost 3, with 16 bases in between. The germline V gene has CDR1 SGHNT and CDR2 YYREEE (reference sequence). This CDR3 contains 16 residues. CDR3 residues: CASSIQDRRDTGELFF. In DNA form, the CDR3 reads TGTGCCAGCAGCATTCAAGACAGGAGAGACACCGGGGAGCTGTTTTTT.

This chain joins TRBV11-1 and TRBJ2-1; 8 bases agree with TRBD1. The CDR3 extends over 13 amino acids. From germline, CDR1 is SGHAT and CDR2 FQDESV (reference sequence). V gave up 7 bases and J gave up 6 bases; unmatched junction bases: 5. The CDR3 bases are TGTGCCAGCACCATACAGGGGGGCAATGAGCAGTTCTTC. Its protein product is CASTIQGGNEQFF.

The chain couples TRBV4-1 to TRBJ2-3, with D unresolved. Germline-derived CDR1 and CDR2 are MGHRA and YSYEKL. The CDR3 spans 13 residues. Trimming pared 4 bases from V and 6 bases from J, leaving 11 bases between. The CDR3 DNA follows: TGCGCCAGCAGCCCCTTGACCCCCGATACGCAGTATTTT. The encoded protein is CASSPLTPDTQYF.

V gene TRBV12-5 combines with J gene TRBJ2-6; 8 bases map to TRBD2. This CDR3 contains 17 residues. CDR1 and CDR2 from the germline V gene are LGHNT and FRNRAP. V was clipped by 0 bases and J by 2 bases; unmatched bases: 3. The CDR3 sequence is CASGLVAGATGANVLTF. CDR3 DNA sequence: TGTGCTAGTGGTTTGGTAGCGGGAGCCACTGGGGCCAACGTCCTGACTTTC.

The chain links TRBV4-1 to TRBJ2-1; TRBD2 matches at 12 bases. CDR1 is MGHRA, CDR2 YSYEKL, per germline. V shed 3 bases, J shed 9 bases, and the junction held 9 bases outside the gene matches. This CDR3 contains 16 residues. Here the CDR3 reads CASSQLAGGPAGEQFF. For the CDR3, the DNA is TGCGCCAGCAGCCAGCTAGCGGGAGGGCCCGCGGGTGAGCAGTTCTTC.

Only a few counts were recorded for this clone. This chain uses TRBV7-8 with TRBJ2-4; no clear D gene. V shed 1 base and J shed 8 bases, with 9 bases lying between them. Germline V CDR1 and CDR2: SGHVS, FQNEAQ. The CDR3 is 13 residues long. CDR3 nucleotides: TGTGCCAGCAGCTTAGATTTGGAAGACATTCAGTACTTC. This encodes CASSLDLEDIQYF.

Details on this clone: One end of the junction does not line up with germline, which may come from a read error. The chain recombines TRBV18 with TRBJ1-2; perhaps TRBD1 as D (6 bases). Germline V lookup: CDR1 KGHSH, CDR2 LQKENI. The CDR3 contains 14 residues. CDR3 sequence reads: CAISPGQGLYGYTF. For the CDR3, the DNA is TGTGCCATCTCACCAGGGCAGGGGCTCTATGGCTACACCTTC.

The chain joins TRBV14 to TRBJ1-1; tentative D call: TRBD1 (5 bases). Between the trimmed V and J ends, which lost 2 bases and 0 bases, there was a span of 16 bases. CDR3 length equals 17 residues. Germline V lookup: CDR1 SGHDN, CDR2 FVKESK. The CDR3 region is CASSQFGGVWVNTEAFF. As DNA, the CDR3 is TGTGCCAGCAGCCAATTTGGAGGGGTTTGGGTGAACACTGAAGCTTTCTTT.

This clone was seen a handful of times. The CDR3 protein is CATHPRDPRQPQHF. The CDR3 DNA sequence: TGTGCCACGCATCCACGGGACCCTCGCCAGCCCCAGCATTTT. This chain uses TRBV19 with TRBJ1-5, with D maybe TRBD1 (5 bases). V was trimmed by 10 bases and J by 7 bases, leaving 20 bases between them. The CDR3 extends over 14 amino acids. In germline, CDR1 is LNHDA, CDR2 SQIVND (reference sequence).

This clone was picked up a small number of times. The CDR3 region has the DNA TGCAGCGGGTCGTACGGGGCAGATACGCAGTATTTT. This translates into CSGSYGADTQYF. The gene calls are TRBV29-1 and TRBJ2-3; D may be TRBD2 (5 bases). V lost 7 bases to trimming and J lost 4 bases, with 12 bases between them. CDR1 is SQVTM, CDR2 ANQGSEA, per germline. The length of the CDR3 is 12 residues.

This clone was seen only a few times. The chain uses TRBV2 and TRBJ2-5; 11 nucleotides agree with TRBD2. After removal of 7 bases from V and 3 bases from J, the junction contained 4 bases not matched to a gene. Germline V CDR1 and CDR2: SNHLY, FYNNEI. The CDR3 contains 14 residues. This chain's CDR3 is CASTLTSGKETQYF. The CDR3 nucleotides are TGTGCCAGCACCCTGACTAGCGGGAAAGAGACCCAGTACTTC.

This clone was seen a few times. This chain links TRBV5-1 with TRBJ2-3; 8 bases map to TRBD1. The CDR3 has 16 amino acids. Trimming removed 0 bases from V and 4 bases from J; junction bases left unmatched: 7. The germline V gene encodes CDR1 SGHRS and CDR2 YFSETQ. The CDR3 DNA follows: TGCGCCAGCAGCTTGGTCTCAGGGGGCGGTGCAGATACGCAGTATTTT. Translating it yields CASSLVSGGGADTQYF. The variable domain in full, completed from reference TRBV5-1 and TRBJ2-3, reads KAGVTQTPRYLIKTRGQQVTLSCSPISGHRSVSWYQQTPGQGLQFLFEYFSETQRNKGNFPGRFSGRQFSNSRSEMNVSTLELGDSALYLCASSLVSGGGADTQYFGPGTRLTVL.

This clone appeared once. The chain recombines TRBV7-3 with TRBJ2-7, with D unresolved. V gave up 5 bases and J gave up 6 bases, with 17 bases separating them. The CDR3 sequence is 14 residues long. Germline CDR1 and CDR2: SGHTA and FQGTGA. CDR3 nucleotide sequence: TGTGCCAGCAGCCCCAGTCCAGTTTTCTCCGAGCAGTACTTC. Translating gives CASSPSPVFSEQYF. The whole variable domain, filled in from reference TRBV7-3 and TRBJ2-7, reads GAGVSQTPSNKVTEKGKYVELRCDPISGHTALYWYRQSLGQGPEFLIYFQGTGAADDSGLPNDRFFAVRPEGSVSTLKIQRTERGDSAVYLCASSPSPVFSEQYFGPGTRLTVT.

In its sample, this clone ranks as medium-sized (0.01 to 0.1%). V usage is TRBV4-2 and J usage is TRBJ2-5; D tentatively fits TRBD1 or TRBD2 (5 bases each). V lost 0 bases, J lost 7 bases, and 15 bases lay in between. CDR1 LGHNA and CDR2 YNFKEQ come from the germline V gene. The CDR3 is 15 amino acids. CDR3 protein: CASSQDKRTRGTQYF. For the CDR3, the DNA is TGTGCCAGCAGCCAAGATAAAAGGACGAGGGGGACCCAGTACTTC.

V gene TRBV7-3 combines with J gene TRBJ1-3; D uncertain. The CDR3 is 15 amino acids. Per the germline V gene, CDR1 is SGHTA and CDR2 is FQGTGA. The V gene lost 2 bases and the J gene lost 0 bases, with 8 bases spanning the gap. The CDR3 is CASSLDVNSGNTIYF. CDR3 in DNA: TGTGCCAGCAGCTTAGATGTCAACTCTGGAAACACCATATATTTT.

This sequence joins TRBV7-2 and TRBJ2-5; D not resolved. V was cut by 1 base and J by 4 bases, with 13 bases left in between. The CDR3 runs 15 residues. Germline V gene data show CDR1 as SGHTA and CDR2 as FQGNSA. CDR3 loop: CASSLGIQKGETQYF. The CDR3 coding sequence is TGTGCCAGCAGCTTAGGGATACAGAAGGGAGAGACCCAGTACTTC.

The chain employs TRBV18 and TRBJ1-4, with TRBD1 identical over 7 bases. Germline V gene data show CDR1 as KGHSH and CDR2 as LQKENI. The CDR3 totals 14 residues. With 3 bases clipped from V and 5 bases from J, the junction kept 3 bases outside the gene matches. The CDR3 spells CASSPGRGNEKLFF. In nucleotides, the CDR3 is TGTGCCAGCTCACCCGGCAGGGGGAATGAAAAACTGTTTTTT.

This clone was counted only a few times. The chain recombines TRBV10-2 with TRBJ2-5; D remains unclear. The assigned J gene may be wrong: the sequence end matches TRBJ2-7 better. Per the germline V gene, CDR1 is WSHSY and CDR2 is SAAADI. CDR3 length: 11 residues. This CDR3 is CASSAIYEQYF. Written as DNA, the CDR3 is TGCGCCAGCAGTGCTATATACGAGCAGTACTTC.

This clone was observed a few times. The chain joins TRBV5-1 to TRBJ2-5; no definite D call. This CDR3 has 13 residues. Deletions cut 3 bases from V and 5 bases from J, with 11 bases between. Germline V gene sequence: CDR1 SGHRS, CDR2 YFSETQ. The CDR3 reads CASSSDVRETQYF. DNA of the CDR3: TGCGCCAGCAGCTCGGACGTAAGGGAGACCCAGTACTTC. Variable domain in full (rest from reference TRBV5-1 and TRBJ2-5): KAGVTQTPRYLIKTRGQQVTLSCSPISGHRSVSWYQQTPGQGLQFLFEYFSETQRNKGNFPGRFSGRQFSNSRSEMNVSTLELGDSALYLCASSSDVRETQYFGPGTRLLVL.

CDR3 coding DNA: TGCAGCGTAAAATGGGATTATGGGGATGAGCAGTTCTTC. Amino acids: CSVKWDYGDEQFF. This rearrangement joins TRBV29-1 to TRBJ2-1, with no clear D. Germline assignment: CDR1 SQVTM and CDR2 ANQGSEA. The CDR3 runs 13 residues. Trimming left V 6 bases short and J 8 bases short, with 17 bases between.

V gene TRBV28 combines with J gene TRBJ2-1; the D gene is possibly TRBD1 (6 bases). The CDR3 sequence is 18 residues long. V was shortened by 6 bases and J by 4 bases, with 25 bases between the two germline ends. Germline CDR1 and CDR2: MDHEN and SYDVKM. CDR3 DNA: TGTGCCAGCAGGACGGGCTTTCTTAGGCAGGGGCTGTACAATGAGCAGTTCTTC. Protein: CASRTGFLRQGLYNEQFF.

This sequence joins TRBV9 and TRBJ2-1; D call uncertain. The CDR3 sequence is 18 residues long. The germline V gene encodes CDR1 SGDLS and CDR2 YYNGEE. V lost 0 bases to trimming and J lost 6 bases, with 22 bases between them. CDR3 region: CASSVADQGWFFANEQFF. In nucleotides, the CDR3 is TGTGCCAGCAGCGTAGCGGACCAAGGGTGGTTTTTTGCCAATGAGCAGTTCTTC.

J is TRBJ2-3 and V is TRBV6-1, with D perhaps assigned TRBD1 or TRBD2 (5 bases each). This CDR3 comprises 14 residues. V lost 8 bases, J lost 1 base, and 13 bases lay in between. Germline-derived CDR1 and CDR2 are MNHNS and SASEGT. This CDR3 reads CASGFSGRTDTQYF. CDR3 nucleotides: TGTGCCAGCGGATTCTCGGGGCGCACAGATACGCAGTATTTT.

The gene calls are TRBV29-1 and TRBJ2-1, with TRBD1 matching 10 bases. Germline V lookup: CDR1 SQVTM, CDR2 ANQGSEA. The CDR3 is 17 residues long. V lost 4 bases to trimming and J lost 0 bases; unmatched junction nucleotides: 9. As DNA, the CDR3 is TGCAGCGTTGCCCCCCAGACAGGGGGCGGCTCCTACAATGAGCAGTTCTTC. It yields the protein CSVAPQTGGGSYNEQFF.